The entry below describes one T cell receptor beta chain. Its antigen remains unknown. The ends lost 5 bases at V and 5 bases at J; junction bases unmatched: 8. The CDR3 covers 14 residues. The data stem from a study of response to subunit inactivated influenza vaccine. Overall study findings and caveats: The authors put forward the suggestion that each seasonal influenza vaccination may bring in only a limited number of new T cells.

TCRdb processed the RT-PCR reads anew with MiXCR; each CDR3 protein has one entry. In the table there are approximately 520,000 distinct CDR3 sequences, 16% of which are singletons. This specimen consisted of CD4+ T cells sorted from PBMCs, obtained about 23 months after vaccination. This TCR came from a man in his fifties or sixties who received an inactivated influenza vaccine. The rearrangement uses TRBV12-3 or TRBV12-4 and TRBJ2-5; 7 nucleotides match TRBD1. For the CDR3, the DNA is TGTGCCAGCAGTCGCGACAGGGTATTCGAGACCCAGTACTTC. It encodes CASSRDRVFETQYF.